This T cell receptor (beta chain) comes out of a study of read filtering for tumor transcriptome and immune sequencing. About the research overall: R-ISS stage counts were eight or nine for I, approximately 15 for II, six or seven for III.

Germline lookup yields CDR1 MNHEY and CDR2 SVGEGT. The CDR3 covers 16 residues. V shed 7 bases and J shed 0 bases, with 19 bases lying between them. General study results and limits: Correlation between methods rose after single-read clonotypes were removed.

This clonotype was seen ten or more times. Its antigen is as yet unknown. This library used approximately 370 ng RNA and molecular barcoded adaptors spanning alpha/delta and beta/gamma chains. In TCRdb, the reads were re-called with MiXCR into one record per CDR3 protein. The data contain 60,000 to 80,000 distinct CDR3 sequences, approximately 15% of them seen just once; the ten biggest clones take up over 40%. The chain couples TRBV6-2 or TRBV6-3 to TRBJ2-7, with D tentatively TRBD2 (5 bases). The sequenced sample consisted of a population of CD138-negative cells sorted from bone marrow. This clonotype originated in a donor aged 40 or older with multiple myeloma. The CDR3 region is CASTVSGSFTSYEQYF. Written as DNA, the CDR3 is TGTGCCAGCACCGTTTCGGGAAGCTTTACCTCCTACGAGCAGTACTTC.